The sample holds one count of the clone carrying this T cell receptor (beta chain). Repertoires were generated with immunoSEQ multiplex PCR, while TCRdb's copy carries only in-frame clones and drops some. The sample yields about 170,000 clones, roughly 84% seen once. This sample is drawn from a study of blood T cell repertoires in COVID-19. Losses at the gene ends were 4 bases for V and 6 bases for J; bases not matched to a gene: 11. This CDR3 spans 16 amino acids. The germline V gene encodes CDR1 SGHAT and CDR2 FQNNGV. The genes are TRBV11-2 and TRBJ2-7, with TRBD2 identical over 11 bases. This TCR derives from a woman between 65 and 79 years old with COVID-19, enrolled during active disease. The specimen was peripheral blood. In nucleotides, the CDR3 is TGTGCCAGCAGCTCAGAGAGTAGCGGGAGGGCCTCCGAGCAGTACTTC. Translated: CASSSESSGRASEQYF.